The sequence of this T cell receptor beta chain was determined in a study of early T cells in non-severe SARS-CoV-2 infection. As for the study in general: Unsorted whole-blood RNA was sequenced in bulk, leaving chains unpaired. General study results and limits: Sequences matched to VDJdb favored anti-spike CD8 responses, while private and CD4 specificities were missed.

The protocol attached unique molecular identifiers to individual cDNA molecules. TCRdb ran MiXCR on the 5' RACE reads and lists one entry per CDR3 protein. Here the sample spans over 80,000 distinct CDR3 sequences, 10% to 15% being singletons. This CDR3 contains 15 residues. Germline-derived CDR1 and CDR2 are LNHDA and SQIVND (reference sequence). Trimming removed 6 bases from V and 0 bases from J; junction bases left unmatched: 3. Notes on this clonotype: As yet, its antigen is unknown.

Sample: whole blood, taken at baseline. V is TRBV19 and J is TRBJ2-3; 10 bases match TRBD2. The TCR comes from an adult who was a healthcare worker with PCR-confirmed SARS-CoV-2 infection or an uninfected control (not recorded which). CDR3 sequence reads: CASRSLAGSTDTQYF. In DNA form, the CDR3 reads TGTGCCAGTAGATCACTAGCGGGAAGCACAGATACGCAGTATTTT.